These 19 T cell receptor beta chains came from one sample sequenced in a study of blood T cell repertoires in COVID-19. TCRdb's copy holds only in-frame clones and misses some; the assay was immunoSEQ multiplex PCR. The sample records over 95,000 clones, approximately 91% being singletons. Input material: peripheral blood. The receptors shown here come from a woman between 65 and 79 years old who had recovered from COVID-19.

The chain carries TRBV19 and TRBJ2-1, with 8 bases aligning to TRBD1. CDR1 is LNHDA, CDR2 SQIVND, per germline (reference sequence). This CDR3 has 14 residues. V lost 2 bases to trimming and J lost 6 bases; unmatched junction nucleotides: 3. The CDR3 sequence: CASSIRQGLNEQFF. The CDR3 DNA sequence: TGTGCCAGTAGTATAAGACAGGGGCTCAATGAGCAGTTCTTC.

V gene TRBV18 combines with J gene TRBJ2-7, with D possibly being TRBD1 (6 bases). The CDR3 is 13 amino acids. Trimming removed 6 bases at V and 3 bases at J, with 12 bases between. Germline V gene sequence: CDR1 KGHSH, CDR2 LQKENI. Written as DNA, the CDR3 is TGTGCCAGCTCTCAGGGCAGGGGCTACGAGCAGTACTTC. This encodes CASSQGRGYEQYF.

The J gene is TRBJ2-1, the V gene TRBV7-2; no clear D. Between the trimmed V and J ends, which lost 5 bases and 8 bases, there was a span of 10 bases. Germline CDR1 SGHTA, CDR2 FQGNSA. This CDR3 region has 12 residues. The CDR3 loop reads CASSLPRHEQFF. CDR3 nucleotide sequence: TGTGCCAGCAGCCTTCCTAGACATGAGCAGTTCTTC.

The chain couples TRBV6-5 to TRBJ2-7; the match to TRBD1 covers 7 bases. The V and J ends lost 4 bases and 6 bases, in that order; junction bases with no gene match: 9. This CDR3 comprises 14 residues. Germline CDR1 is MNHEY and CDR2 is SVGAGI. CDR3 DNA: TGTGCCAGCAGTTTTACACAGGGGTCAGCCGAGCAGTACTTC. Translation gives CASSFTQGSAEQYF.

The J gene is TRBJ1-1, the V gene TRBV13, with D maybe TRBD1 (5 bases). The germline V and J ends were trimmed by 4 bases and 5 bases, with 20 bases remaining between them. The CDR3 consists of 16 residues. The germline gives CDR1 PRHDT, CDR2 FYEKMQ (reference sequence). The CDR3 is CASSSRPGGGNTEAFF. CDR3 DNA: TGTGCCAGCAGCTCCCGGCCTGGGGGGGGGAATACTGAAGCTTTCTTT.

The rearrangement joins TRBV18 to TRBJ1-1; 7 bases line up with TRBD1. The CDR3 contains 13 residues. V was clipped by 3 bases and J by 7 bases; unmatched bases: 5. Per the germline V gene, CDR1 is KGHSH and CDR2 is LQKENI. The CDR3 sequence is CASSPAGGREAFF. The CDR3 region has the DNA TGTGCCAGCTCACCGGCAGGGGGACGTGAAGCTTTCTTT.

The chain couples TRBV15 to TRBJ2-1; maybe TRBD2 (7 bases). This CDR3 has 17 residues. CDR1 and CDR2 from the germline V gene are LNHNV and YYDKDF (reference sequence). V lost 3 bases, J lost 2 bases, and 17 bases lay in between. In DNA form, the CDR3 reads TGTGCCACCAGCAGTGCGGTAGGGGGGGGCGCCTACAATGAGCAGTTCTTC. Protein sequence: CATSSAVGGGAYNEQFF.

The chain employs TRBV28 and TRBJ2-5; D is possibly TRBD2 (7 bases). Deletions cut 2 bases from V and 2 bases from J, with 12 bases between. Germline-derived CDR1 and CDR2 are MDHEN and SYDVKM. The CDR3 spans 15 residues. CDR3 protein: CASSLGGALQETQYF. In DNA, the CDR3 is TGTGCCAGCAGTTTAGGGGGGGCGCTACAAGAGACCCAGTACTTC. The variable domain in full, completed from reference TRBV28 and TRBJ2-5, reads DVKVTQSSRYLVKRTGEKVFLECVQDMDHENMFWYRQDPGLGLRLIYFSYDVKMKEKGDIPEGYSVSREKKERFSLILESASTNQTSMYLCASSLGGALQETQYFGPGTRLLVL.

The chain carries TRBV20-1 and TRBJ2-3, with D maybe TRBD1 (6 bases). Germline CDR1 is DFQATT and CDR2 is SNEGSKA (reference sequence). The ends were cut back, 2 bases at V and 6 bases at J, with 6 bases in the middle. CDR3 length: 11 residues. Written as DNA, the CDR3 is TGCAGTGCTAGAAGGGGGGATACGCAGTATTTT. This gives the protein CSARRGDTQYF.

J is TRBJ2-7 and V is TRBV2; D may be TRBD1 (5 bases). Germline CDR1 and CDR2: SNHLY and FYNNEI. The ends were cut back, 5 bases at V and 2 bases at J, with 16 bases in the middle. The CDR3 consists of 15 residues. The CDR3 DNA reads as TGTGCCAGCAGTTATTCCACAGGCGCCACCTACGAGCAGTACTTC. Translating gives CASSYSTGATYEQYF.

The chain employs TRBV6-2 or TRBV6-3 and TRBJ1-5; the match to TRBD1 covers 8 bases. Unmatched junction bases numbered 4, after V lost 0 bases and J lost 6 bases. Germline V CDR1 and CDR2: MNHEY, SVGEGT. The CDR3 sequence is 15 residues long. In DNA form, the CDR3 reads TGTGCCAGCAGTTACTCCACAGGGGGGCGTCAGCCCCAGCATTTT. This gives the protein CASSYSTGGRQPQHF.

The rearrangement links TRBV4-2 to TRBJ1-2; 9 bases are a match to TRBD1. CDR3 length: 16 residues. The germline V gene has CDR1 LGHNA and CDR2 YNFKEQ. The junction had 11 bases not matched to a gene; V was cut back by 3 bases and J by 6 bases. CDR3 sequence (DNA): TGTGCCAGCAGCCACAGACGGGTAGGACAGGGGAATGGCTACACCTTC. Protein product: CASSHRRVGQGNGYTF.

The V gene is TRBV5-1, the J gene TRBJ1-2; D is unclear. Germline CDR1 reads SGHRS; CDR2 reads YFSETQ. The CDR3 extends over 14 amino acids. V lost 4 bases and J 4 bases, leaving 14 bases between the germline ends. The CDR3 sequence is CASSPYGGTYGYTF. CDR3 nucleotides: TGCGCCAGCAGCCCCTACGGAGGAACCTATGGCTACACCTTC.

This chain uses TRBV28 with TRBJ2-7; no reliable D call. CDR3 size: 13 residues. Trimming left V 4 bases short and J 0 bases short, with 7 bases between. Germline CDR1 MDHEN, CDR2 SYDVKM. The CDR3 is CASSSLPSYEQYF. CDR3 bases: TGTGCCAGCAGTTCCCTACCCTCCTACGAGCAGTACTTC. The full variable domain, its missing parts supplied by reference TRBV28 and TRBJ2-7, is DVKVTQSSRYLVKRTGEKVFLECVQDMDHENMFWYRQDPGLGLRLIYFSYDVKMKEKGDIPEGYSVSREKKERFSLILESASTNQTSMYLCASSSLPSYEQYFGPGTRLTVT.

The genes are TRBV7-8 and TRBJ2-1; D perhaps matches TRBD2 (5 bases). This CDR3 comprises 15 residues. V lost 5 bases and J lost 5, with 16 bases in between. CDR1 is SGHVS, CDR2 FQNEAQ, per germline. The CDR3 DNA sequence: TGTGCCAGCAGCAGAAGGGCGAAGGGAGACAATGAGCAGTTCTTC. Protein sequence: CASSRRAKGDNEQFF.

The chain employs TRBV20-1 and TRBJ2-1; unclear D gene. Trimming cost V 3 bases and J 7 bases, with 10 bases left between them. The CDR3 length is 12 residues. CDR1 and CDR2 (germline): DFQATT, SNEGSKA (reference sequence). CDR3: CSASWAANEQFF. The CDR3, as DNA: TGCAGTGCTAGTTGGGCTGCAAATGAGCAGTTCTTC.

The rearrangement links TRBV5-6 to TRBJ1-5, with 7 bases that match TRBD1. V lost 1 base, J lost 6 bases, and 13 bases stayed unmatched. The CDR3 extends over 17 amino acids. The germline V gene encodes CDR1 SGHDT and CDR2 YYEEEE. CDR3 DNA sequence: TGTGCCAGCAGCTTGAATCGAGACAGGGTAGTAGGTCAGCCCCAGCATTTT. As protein: CASSLNRDRVVGQPQHF.

The gene calls are TRBV3-1 (or the pseudogene TRBV3-2) and TRBJ1-1; TRBD1 is a possible D gene (6 bases). The CDR3 has 17 residues. Trimming removed 3 bases at V and 0 bases at J, with 17 bases between. From germline, CDR1 is LGHDT and CDR2 YNNKEL (reference sequence). The CDR3 DNA reads TGTGCCAGCAGCCAGATGCCGGGACAACTAATGAACACTGAAGCTTTCTTT. Its translation: CASSQMPGQLMNTEAFF.

The chain combines TRBV4-3 with TRBJ1-2; unclear D gene. This CDR3 region has 13 residues. CDR1 and CDR2 from the germline V gene are LGHNA and YSLEER. The germline V and J ends were trimmed by 2 bases and 6 bases, with 10 bases remaining between them. CDR3: CASSQTFENGYTF. In DNA, the CDR3 is TGCGCCAGCAGCCAAACTTTTGAGAATGGCTACACCTTC.